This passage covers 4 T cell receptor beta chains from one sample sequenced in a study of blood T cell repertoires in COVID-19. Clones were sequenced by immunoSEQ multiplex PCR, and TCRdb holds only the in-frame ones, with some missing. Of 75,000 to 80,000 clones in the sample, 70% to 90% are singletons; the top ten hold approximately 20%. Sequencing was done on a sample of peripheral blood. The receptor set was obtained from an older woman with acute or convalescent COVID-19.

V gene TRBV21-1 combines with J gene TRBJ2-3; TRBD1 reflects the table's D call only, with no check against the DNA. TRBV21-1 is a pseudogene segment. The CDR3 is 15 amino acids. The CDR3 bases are TGTGCCAGCAGCAAAATTGCAGTCCACACAGATACGCAGTATTTT. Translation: CASSKIAVHTDTQYF.

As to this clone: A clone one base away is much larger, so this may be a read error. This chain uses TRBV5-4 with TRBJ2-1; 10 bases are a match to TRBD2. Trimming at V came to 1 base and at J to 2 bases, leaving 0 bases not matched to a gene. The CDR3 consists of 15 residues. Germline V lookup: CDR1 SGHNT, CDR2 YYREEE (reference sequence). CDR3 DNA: TGTGCCAGCAGCTTGACTAGCGGGGCCTACAATGAGCAGTTCTTC. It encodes CASSLTSGAYNEQFF.

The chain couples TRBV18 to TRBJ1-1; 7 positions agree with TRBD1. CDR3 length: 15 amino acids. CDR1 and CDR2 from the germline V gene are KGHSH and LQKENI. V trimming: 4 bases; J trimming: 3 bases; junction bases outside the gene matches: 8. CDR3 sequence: CASSQRNRGDTEAFF. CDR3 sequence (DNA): TGTGCCAGCTCACAGAGAAACAGGGGAGACACTGAAGCTTTCTTT.

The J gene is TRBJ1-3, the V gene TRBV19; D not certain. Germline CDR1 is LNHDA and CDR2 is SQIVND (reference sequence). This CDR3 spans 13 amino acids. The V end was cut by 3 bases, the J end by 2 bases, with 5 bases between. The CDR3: CASSMRTGNTIYF. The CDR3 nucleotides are TGTGCCAGTAGTATGAGGACTGGAAACACCATATATTTT.